This TCR beta chain derives from a study of CD8 T cell repertoires and HIV-1 epitope variants. Study background: Separate wells received one of Twenty-five Gag or Nef variant peptides. Epitopes were three Gag families plus Nef HW9 and YT9. An approximately 10-day culture received IL-2, IL-7 and IL-15 on days 3 and 7.

The CDR3 contains 13 residues. Deletions cut 6 bases from V and 0 bases from J, with 8 bases between. The germline gives CDR1 MDHEN, CDR2 SYDVKM. Libraries were prepared by immunoSEQ multiplex PCR; TCRdb keeps only in-frame clonotypes and omits some of them. In the table there are roughly 5,000 clones, 65% of which are singletons. Points on this clone: The antigen remains undetermined.

The TCR originated in a male donor with HIV. The chain has TRBV28 and TRBJ1-1; D gene ambiguous. Sequencing used cultured CD8+ T cells derived from PBMCs. The chain's CDR3 is CASSRDLNTEAFF. Written as DNA, the CDR3 is TGTGCCAGCAGCAGAGACTTGAACACTGAAGCTTTCTTT.